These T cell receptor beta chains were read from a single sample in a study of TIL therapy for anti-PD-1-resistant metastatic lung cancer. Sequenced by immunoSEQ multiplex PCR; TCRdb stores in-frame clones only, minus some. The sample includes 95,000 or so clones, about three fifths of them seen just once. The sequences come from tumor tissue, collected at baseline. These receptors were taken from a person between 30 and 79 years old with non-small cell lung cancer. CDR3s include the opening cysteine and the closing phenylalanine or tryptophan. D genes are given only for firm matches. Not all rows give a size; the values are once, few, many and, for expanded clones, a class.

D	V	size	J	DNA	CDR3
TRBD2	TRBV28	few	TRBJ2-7	TGTGCCAGCAGTTTAAAGAGGGGACCGGGACTAGCGGGAGTGGAAGAGCAGTACTTC	CASSLKRGPGLAGVEEQYF
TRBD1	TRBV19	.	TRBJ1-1	TGTGCCAGTAGTCGACAGGGGGAGTACACTGAAGCTTTCTTT	CASSRQGEYTEAFF
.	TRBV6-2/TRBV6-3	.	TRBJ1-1	TGTGCCAGCAGTTACTCGTTACCGGAGGTGATGGGTGGTATCACTGAAGCTTTCTTT	CASSYSLPEVMGGITEAFF
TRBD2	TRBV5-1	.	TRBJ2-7	TGCGCCAGCAGCTCCGGGACTAGTTCCGTCGAGCAGTACTTC	CASSSGTSSVEQYF
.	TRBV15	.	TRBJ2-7	TGTGCCACCTCTCTGGGTTTCGCCTACGAGCAGTACTTC	CATSLGFAYEQYF
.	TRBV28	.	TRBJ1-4	TGTGCCAGCAGTTTATTGGACAGACTAGCAACTAATGAAAAACTGTTTTTT	CASSLLDRLATNEKLFF
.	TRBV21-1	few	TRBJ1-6	TGTGCCAACCCGGGGTGGGGGATTGATTCACCCCTCCACTTT	CANPGWGIDSPLHF
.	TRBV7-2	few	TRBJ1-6	TGTGCCAGCAGCTTTATTATGTCGGATTCACCCCTCCACTTT	CASSFIMSDSPLHF
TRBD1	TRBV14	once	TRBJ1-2	TGTGCCAGCAGCCAGGTCCGGGACAGCTATGGCTACACCTTC	CASSQVRDSYGYTF
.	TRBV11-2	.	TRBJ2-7	TGTGCCAGCAGCTTAGGACTAGATATCTCCTACGAGCAGTACTTC	CASSLGLDISYEQYF
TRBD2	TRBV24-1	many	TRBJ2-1	TGTGCCACCAGTGATTCCCTAGCGGGGATCAACAATGAGCAGTTCTTC	CATSDSLAGINNEQFF
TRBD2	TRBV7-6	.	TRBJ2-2	TGTGCCAGCAGCCGGGGACTTTTAGCGGGAGGGCGCACCGGGGAGCTGTTTTTT	CASSRGLLAGGRTGELFF
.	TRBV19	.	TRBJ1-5	TGTGCCAGTAAGGACAGCAGCAATCAGCCCCAGCATTTT	CASKDSSNQPQHF
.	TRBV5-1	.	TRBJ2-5	TGCGCCAGCAGCTTGGGTGGCCCGACGGGCGAGACCCAGTACTTC	CASSLGGPTGETQYF
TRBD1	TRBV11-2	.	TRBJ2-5	TGTGCCAGCAGCCCCTCGGAGAGGGGGCTAAAGACCCAGTACTTC	CASSPSERGLKTQYF
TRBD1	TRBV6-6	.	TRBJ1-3	TGTGCCGCCGGCGGGGGACAGGGTAATAGAAACACCATATATTTT	CAAGGGQGNRNTIYF
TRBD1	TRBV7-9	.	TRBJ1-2	TGTGCCAGCAGCCCCCGGGACAGTTTTAACTATGGCTACACCTTC	CASSPRDSFNYGYTF
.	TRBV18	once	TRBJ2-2	TGTGCCAGCTCCACTAGTAAGCTATCAACCGGGGAGCTGTTTTTT	CASSTSKLSTGELFF
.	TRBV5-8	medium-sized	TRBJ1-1	TGTGCCAGCAGCTTGGTTTCTGGGGTTCGGGTAAGCACTGAAGCTTTCTTT	CASSLVSGVRVSTEAFF
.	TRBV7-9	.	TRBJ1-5	TGTGCCAGCAGCTCCACCCAAGGGAGGGATCAGCCCCAGCATTTT	CASSSTQGRDQPQHF
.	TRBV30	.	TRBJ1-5	TGTGCCTGGAGTGTAAGGAGCTCCCAGCCCCAGCATTTT	CAWSVRSSQPQHF
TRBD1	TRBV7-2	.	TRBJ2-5	TGTGCCAGCAGCTTCACAGGGGCCGGAGAGACCCAGTACTTC	CASSFTGAGETQYF
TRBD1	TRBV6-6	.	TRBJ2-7	TGTGCCAGCAGGGGACAGGGGGTAACCTACGAGCAGTACTTC	CASRGQGVTYEQYF
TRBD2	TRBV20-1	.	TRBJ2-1	TGCAGTGCTAGTAAGCCGGGACTAGCTGGTGAGCAGTTCTTC	CSASKPGLAGEQFF
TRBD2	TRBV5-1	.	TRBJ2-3	TGCGCCAGCACAGCGGGGTATTCGTCAGATACGCAGTATTTT	CASTAGYSSDTQYF
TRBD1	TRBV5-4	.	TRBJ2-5	TGTGCCAGCAGCTTGGGACAGGGTAAGACCCAGTACTTC	CASSLGQGKTQYF
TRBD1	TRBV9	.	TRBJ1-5	TGTGCCAGCAGCGTAGCGGGGACAGATCAGCCCCAGCATTTT	CASSVAGTDQPQHF
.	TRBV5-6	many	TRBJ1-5	TGTGCCAGCAGCCTGGGACTACGGGGTCAGCCCCAGCATTTT	CASSLGLRGQPQHF
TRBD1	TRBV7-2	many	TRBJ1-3	TGTGCCAGCCGGCGGACAGGGGGAAACACCATATATTTT	CASRRTGGNTIYF
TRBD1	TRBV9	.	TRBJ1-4	TGTGCCAGCAGCCCAAGACAGGGGGCCGCTACTAATGAAAAACTGTTTTTT	CASSPRQGAATNEKLFF
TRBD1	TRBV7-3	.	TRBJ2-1	TGTGCCAGCAGCCCTCGGGACAGACCTTACAATGAGCAGTTCTTC	CASSPRDRPYNEQFF
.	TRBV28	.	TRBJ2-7	TGTGCCACGGGTCGGGGATCCTACGAGCAGTACTTC	CATGRGSYEQYF
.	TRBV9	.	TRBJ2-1	TGTGCCAGCAGCACAGGACTCGGCTCCTACAATGAGCAGTTCTTC	CASSTGLGSYNEQFF
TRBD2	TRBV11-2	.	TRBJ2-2	TGTGCCAGCAGCTTCCGGGGGGTACGGGGGGAGCTGTTTTTT	CASSFRGVRGELFF
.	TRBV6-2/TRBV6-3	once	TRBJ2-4	TGTGCCAGCAGTTACGGGGCCGCACATAAACTAGCCAAAAACATTCAGTACTTC	CASSYGAAHKLAKNIQYF
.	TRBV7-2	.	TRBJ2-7	TGTGCCAGCAGTTCCCGCCGGGGCCTTGAATCGATCTTC	CASSSRRGLESIF
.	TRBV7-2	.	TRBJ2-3	TGTGCCATTTCCCGAGCCCCACGAGATACGCAGTATTTT	CAISRAPRDTQYF
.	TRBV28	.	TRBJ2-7	TGTGCCAGCAGTTTATCGTCGGACACCCATCGGGACGAGCAGTACTTC	CASSLSSDTHRDEQYF